The following is a T cell receptor beta chain sequence with its context. Its antigen remains unidentified. The sample originates from a study of PD-1 blockade in classical Hodgkin lymphoma. As for the study in general: Patients were given intravenous nivolumab, 3 mg/kg, every 2 weeks. Study outcomes and limitations: Newly diagnosed patients were reported to exhibit reduced baseline TCR diversity relative to healthy donors. By cycle point C4D1, TCR diversity had risen significantly in CD4+ cells (but not CD8+ cells).

From germline, CDR1 is ENHRY and CDR2 SYGVKD. The CDR3 has 14 residues. The ends lost 2 bases at V and 5 bases at J; junction bases unmatched: 2. Exposure to brentuximab vedotin varied, and each patient had relapsed following autologous stem cell transplantation. Only in-frame clones appear in the TCRdb table, and some are missing; sequencing was by immunoSEQ multiplex PCR. The repertoire holds 17,000 or so clones, with around 76% as singletons. This TCR came from a human donor with classical Hodgkin lymphoma. Source: peripheral blood mononuclear cells (PBMCs), taken before the second cycle of nivolumab. The genes are TRBV10-3 and TRBJ2-7; 11 bases agree with TRBD1. The CDR3 region is CAISEGQGANEQYF. The CDR3 coding sequence is TGTGCCATCAGTGAGGGACAGGGGGCGAACGAGCAGTACTTC.